This T cell receptor (beta chain) was retrieved from a study of shared clonotypes between healthy human individuals. Study results and limitations: Naive subsets tended to show greater estimated richness than memory subsets.

Donors included only healthy HIV-negative adults lacking recent acute infections or vaccinations. TCRdb keeps only in-frame clones here, not all; method: immunoSEQ multiplex PCR. The table records millions of clones, about 92% of them present only once. V was cut by 4 bases and J by 1 base, with 11 bases left in between. CDR1 is LNHDA and CDR2 is SQIVND in the germline V gene (reference sequence). The CDR3 runs to 14 residues. A remark on this clone: Its antigen is still unknown.

Sample: naive CD4+ T cells sorted from blood. Subset described: CD45RA+ positively selected. The V gene is TRBV19, the J gene TRBJ2-7, with D possibly being TRBD2 (5 bases). This receptor was taken from a man in his late teens or twenties in good health. CDR3: CASSSQADSYEQYF. Here the CDR3 DNA reads TGTGCCAGTAGTAGCCAAGCGGATTCCTACGAGCAGTACTTC.